Below are 29 T cell receptor beta chains sequenced from a single sample in a study of blood T cell repertoires in COVID-19. The protocol was immunoSEQ multiplex PCR, while the TCRdb copy is restricted to in-frame clones and leaves out a portion. The table has 150,000 to 200,000 clones, 78% seen once. The sequencing input was PBMCs or T cells enriched from blood (not recorded which). The receptors were sampled from a woman between 45 and 65 years old who had recovered from COVID-19.

The genes are TRBV7-3 and TRBJ2-3, with TRBD2 matching 7 bases. The junction had 5 bases not matched to a gene; V was cut back by 6 bases and J by 2 bases. This CDR3 has 14 residues. Germline V CDR1 and CDR2: SGHTA, FQGTGA. The CDR3 region is CASSQGLVTDTQYF. CDR3 DNA: TGTGCCAGCAGTCAAGGACTAGTCACAGATACGCAGTATTTT. The variable domain in full, with the rest retrieved from reference TRBV7-3 and TRBJ2-3, is GAGVSQTPSNKVTEKGKYVELRCDPISGHTALYWYRQSLGQGPEFLIYFQGTGAADDSGLPNDRFFAVRPEGSVSTLKIQRTERGDSAVYLCASSQGLVTDTQYFGPGTRLTVL.

The table lists this clone with a few counts. V gene TRBV10-3 combines with J gene TRBJ2-5, with D possibly being TRBD2 (6 bases). The CDR3 consists of 14 residues. Germline V gene data show CDR1 as ENHRY and CDR2 as SYGVKD. V lost 2 bases to trimming and J lost 2 bases, with 9 bases between them. The CDR3 nucleotides are TGTGCCATCAGTGAGGGGAGGCAACAAGAGACCCAGTACTTC. This translates into CAISEGRQQETQYF.

This chain uses TRBV7-9 with TRBJ2-1; possibly TRBD2 for D (6 bases). Germline CDR1 and CDR2: SEHNR and FQNEAQ (reference sequence). The CDR3 length is 16 residues. V dropped 5 bases and J dropped 4 bases, with 18 bases sitting between them. The CDR3 DNA follows: TGTGCCAGCAGCCCCAGGGACGGGAGAAGTTACAATGAGCAGTTCTTC. Its translation is CASSPRDGRSYNEQFF.

The chain links TRBV28 to TRBJ2-2, with TRBD1 identical over 7 bases. The germline V gene encodes CDR1 MDHEN and CDR2 SYDVKM. This CDR3 comprises 15 residues. V shed 8 bases, J shed 6 bases, and the junction held 12 bases outside the gene matches. CDR3 in DNA: TGTGCCAGCGGAAACAGGGGTCTGTTTGCCGGGGAGCTGTTTTTT. Translating gives CASGNRGLFAGELFF.

This clone has a single count. The rearrangement links TRBV5-1 to TRBJ1-4; TRBD1 matches at 8 bases. The V and J ends lost 3 bases and 6 bases, in that order; junction bases with no gene match: 4. CDR3 size: 14 residues. Per germline, CDR1 SGHRS and CDR2 YFSETQ. CDR3 in amino acids: CASSSGTGDEKLFF. Here the CDR3 DNA reads TGCGCCAGCAGCTCCGGGACAGGAGATGAAAAACTGTTTTTT.

The CDR3 sequence: CASSLVGGSNEQFF. In DNA form, the CDR3 reads TGTGCCAGCAGCTTAGTCGGCGGGAGCAATGAGCAGTTCTTC. V and J are TRBV11-3 and TRBJ2-1; 7 bases line up with TRBD2. J lost 6 bases, V lost 1 base, and 3 bases had no gene match. CDR3 length: 14 amino acids. Germline V gene data show CDR1 as SGHNT and CDR2 as YENEEA.

CDR3 region: CASNSGWNQPQHF. DNA for the CDR3: TGTGCCAGCAATTCAGGGTGGAATCAGCCCCAGCATTTT. The chain combines TRBV28 with TRBJ1-5, with D maybe TRBD1 (5 bases). The CDR3 has 13 residues. The V gene's germline CDR1 is MDHEN and CDR2 SYDVKM. Trimming stripped 7 bases from V and 4 bases from J, with 11 bases between.

CDR3 DNA sequence: TGTGCCAGCAGCTTAGGTACGTCGCGGAGGCGGAACACCGGGGAGCTGTTTTTT. Translation: CASSLGTSRRRNTGELFF. This rearrangement joins TRBV7-2 to TRBJ2-2; D is possibly TRBD2 (5 bases). The ends were cut back, 1 base at V and 1 base at J, with 16 bases in the middle. Germline CDR1 SGHTA, CDR2 FQGNSA. The CDR3 spans 18 residues.

This clone was seen a handful of times. The chain has TRBV5-6 and TRBJ1-6, with D maybe TRBD1 (5 bases). Germline V gives CDR1 SGHDT, CDR2 YYEEEE. The CDR3 has 15 residues. Trimming cost V 0 bases and J 9 bases, with 13 bases left between them. The DNA of the CDR3 is TGTGCCAGCAGCTTGGATCGGACATTGGGTTCACCCCTCCACTTT. As protein: CASSLDRTLGSPLHF.

The chain is built from TRBV28 and TRBJ2-7, with D perhaps matching TRBD2 (6 bases). The germline V gene encodes CDR1 MDHEN and CDR2 SYDVKM. The ends were cut back, 3 bases at V and 7 bases at J, with 13 bases in the middle. This CDR3 contains 13 residues. The CDR3 DNA reads TGTGCCAGCAGTTTGCCGGGGGTCCGAGAGCAGTACTTC. This gives the protein CASSLPGVREQYF.

V is TRBV7-9 and J is TRBJ2-6; tentatively, D is TRBD1 (5 bases). Trimming shortened V by 2 bases and J by 12 bases, and 14 bases separated the two germline ends. The CDR3 extends over 14 amino acids. Germline V gene lookup returns CDR1 SEHNR and CDR2 FQNEAQ (reference sequence). CDR3 sequence: CASSLYLGAGVLTF. The DNA of the CDR3 is TGTGCCAGCAGCTTATATCTTGGGGCAGGCGTCCTGACTTTC.

The V gene is TRBV28, the J gene TRBJ1-1; 7 positions match TRBD1. J was trimmed by 8 bases and V by 3 bases; bases with no gene match: 3. Germline lookup yields CDR1 MDHEN and CDR2 SYDVKM. The CDR3 is made up of 12 amino acids. CDR3 bases: TGTGCCAGCAGTTTTGGGGGACAGGAAGCTTTCTTT. Amino acid sequence: CASSFGGQEAFF. The full variable domain, with the rest looked up from reference TRBV28 and TRBJ1-1, is DVKVTQSSRYLVKRTGEKVFLECVQDMDHENMFWYRQDPGLGLRLIYFSYDVKMKEKGDIPEGYSVSREKKERFSLILESASTNQTSMYLCASSFGGQEAFFGQGTRLTVV.

V and J are TRBV18 and TRBJ2-2, with TRBD2 matching 8 bases. Germline assignment: CDR1 KGHSH and CDR2 LQKENI. The trim removed 0 bases at V and 4 bases at J, leaving 7 bases unmatched. CDR3 length: 17 residues. The CDR3 nucleotides are TGTGCCAGCTCACCACCATTGGCGGGAGGCACCACCGGGGAGCTGTTTTTT. Translation gives CASSPPLAGGTTGELFF.

The chain links TRBV27 to TRBJ2-5; 8 bases agree with TRBD1. The CDR3 sequence is 15 residues long. V shed 5 bases and J 3 bases; nucleotides not matched to a gene: 8. The germline gives CDR1 MNHEY, CDR2 SMNVEV (reference sequence). Here the CDR3 DNA reads TGTGCCAGCAGTCCCACCATACAGGGGGAAGAGACCCAGTACTTC. Protein sequence: CASSPTIQGEETQYF.

J is TRBJ2-6 and V is TRBV7-2; TRBD2 might be the D (5 bases). Deletions cut 3 bases from V and 4 bases from J, with 16 bases between. Germline-derived CDR1 and CDR2 are SGHTA and FQGNSA. The CDR3 runs to 17 residues. CDR3 nucleotides: TGTGCCAGCAGCTTCCTTGCAGGCGGGTTGGGGGCCAACGTCCTGACTTTC. This translates into CASSFLAGGLGANVLTF.

This chain connects TRBV29-1 to TRBJ2-7, with 7 bases fitting TRBD1. After removal of 5 bases from V and 4 bases from J, the junction contained 2 bases not matched to a gene. CDR1 is SQVTM and CDR2 is ANQGSEA in the germline V gene. This CDR3 has 11 amino acids. The CDR3 DNA is TGCAGCGTTCCACAGGGGTACGAGCAGTACTTC. Translation: CSVPQGYEQYF.

The V and J genes are TRBV10-1 and TRBJ2-3; TRBD2 is a possible D gene (6 bases). CDR3 length: 13 amino acids. Trimming stripped 8 bases from V and 2 bases from J, with 11 bases between. The germline CDR1 and CDR2 sequences are WNHNN and SYGVQD (reference sequence). CDR3 protein: CASGGADTDTQYF. In nucleotides, the CDR3 is TGCGCCAGCGGCGGGGCCGACACAGATACGCAGTATTTT.

This clone was detected a few times. This chain links TRBV20-1 with TRBJ2-1; D gene unclear. The length of the CDR3 is 11 residues. V lost 5 bases to trimming and J lost 13 bases, with 15 bases between them. Germline V gene lookup returns CDR1 DFQATT and CDR2 SNEGSKA (reference sequence). In DNA form, the CDR3 reads TGCAGTGCTGGTGAGCCCGTGACTCAGTTCTTC. This sequence encodes CSAGEPVTQFF.

The chain couples TRBV1 to TRBJ2-5; the D call TRBD2 from the table was never checked on the DNA. TRBV1 is labeled a pseudogene. The CDR3 sequence is 21 residues long. The CDR3 here is CTSSQVPETRTSGRAQETQYF. The CDR3 DNA is TGCACCAGCAGCCAGGTACCCGAAACACGGACTAGCGGGAGGGCCCAAGAGACCCAGTACTTC.

This chain links TRBV7-2 with TRBJ2-7; D gene unclear. The V gene's germline CDR1 is SGHTA and CDR2 FQGNSA. The CDR3 runs 15 residues. V lost 5 bases, J lost 2 bases, and 16 bases lay in between. The CDR3 reads CASSRDGVQPYEQYF. As DNA, the CDR3 is TGTGCCAGCAGCCGTGACGGAGTTCAGCCCTACGAGCAGTACTTC.

The V and J genes are TRBV5-6 and TRBJ1-2, with no clear D. The germline V gene has CDR1 SGHDT and CDR2 YYEEEE. This CDR3 region has 13 residues. Trimming cost V 4 bases and J 4 bases, with 11 bases left between them. Here the CDR3 DNA reads TGTGCCAGCAGCCTGGCGAAACTCTATGGCTACACCTTC. The encoded protein is CASSLAKLYGYTF. The variable domain in full, completed from reference TRBV5-6 and TRBJ1-2, reads DAGVTQSPTHLIKTRGQQVTLRCSPKSGHDTVSWYQQALGQGPQFIFQYYEEEERQRGNFPDRFSGHQFPNYSSELNVNALLLGDSALYLCASSLAKLYGYTFGSGTRLTVV.

The rearrangement links TRBV11-2 to TRBJ2-5; 7 nucleotides agree with TRBD2. Germline lookup yields CDR1 SGHAT and CDR2 FQNNGV. V shed 5 bases and J 5 bases; nucleotides not matched to a gene: 20. The CDR3 consists of 18 residues. CDR3 in DNA: TGTGCCAGCAGCCAAAACGTCTGGGGCGGGAGCCCCCTGGAGACCCAGTACTTC. Translation: CASSQNVWGGSPLETQYF.

The chain employs TRBV24-1 and TRBJ2-1; 9 positions agree with TRBD2. The CDR3 length is 14 residues. Per the germline V gene, CDR1 is KGHDR and CDR2 is SFDVKD. The V segment lost 8 bases and the J segment 8 bases; nucleotides outside the gene matches: 9. The CDR3 DNA follows: TGTGCCACCAAGAGTAGCGGGAGTGTCGATGAGCAGTTCTTC. Translation gives CATKSSGSVDEQFF.

V usage is TRBV7-2 and J usage is TRBJ1-4, with D possibly TRBD1 on 6 matching bases. CDR3 length: 16 residues. Deletions cut 4 bases from V and 12 bases from J, with 24 bases between. Germline V gives CDR1 SGHTA, CDR2 FQGNSA. The CDR3 region is CASSSRPPTGHIELFF. The CDR3 DNA reads as TGTGCCAGCAGCTCCCGCCCACCCACAGGGCATATCGAACTGTTTTTT.

This clone has more than one count but fewer than ten. The chain employs TRBV7-2 and TRBJ2-5, with a possible D match to TRBD2 (5 bases). V was clipped by 1 base and J by 5 bases, with 14 bases between them. The CDR3 spans 15 residues. The germline V gene encodes CDR1 SGHTA and CDR2 FQGNSA. CDR3 region: CASSLVTGMMETQYF. CDR3 sequence (DNA): TGTGCCAGCAGCTTAGTGACGGGAATGATGGAGACCCAGTACTTC.

V is TRBV3-1 (or the pseudogene TRBV3-2) and J is TRBJ1-2; TRBD1 is a possible D gene (5 bases). Germline CDR1 LGHDT, CDR2 YNNKEL (reference sequence). V shed 1 base and J shed 2 bases, with 8 bases lying between them. This CDR3 contains 14 residues. The CDR3 region is CASSQGQQNYGYTF. As DNA, the CDR3 is TGTGCCAGCAGCCAAGGACAGCAGAACTATGGCTACACCTTC.

The chain couples TRBV7-2 to TRBJ2-7; 10 bases fit TRBD1. The germline V gene encodes CDR1 SGHTA and CDR2 FQGNSA. This CDR3 spans 16 amino acids. V lost 3 bases to trimming and J lost 5 bases; unmatched junction nucleotides: 10. CDR3 in DNA: TGTGCCAGCAGCTTCGCAGGGACAGGGGTTGGCAACGAGCAGTACTTC. Translating gives CASSFAGTGVGNEQYF.

This rearrangement joins TRBV19 to TRBJ1-1; the D is unclear. The CDR3 has 15 residues. Trimming removed 3 bases from V and 3 bases from J, with 14 bases in between. The germline V gene encodes CDR1 LNHDA and CDR2 SQIVND (reference sequence). The CDR3 region is CASSMDASSDTEAFF. The CDR3, as DNA: TGTGCCAGTAGTATGGATGCCTCAAGCGACACTGAAGCTTTCTTT. Looking up the rest from reference TRBV19 and TRBJ1-1 gives the full variable domain: DGGITQSPKYLFRKEGQNVTLSCEQNLNHDAMYWYRQDPGQGLRLIYYSQIVNDFQKGDIAEGYSVSREKKESFPLTVTSAQKNPTAFYLCASSMDASSDTEAFFGQGTRLTVV.

V usage is TRBV28 and J usage is TRBJ1-3; D is ambiguous. Deletions cut 7 bases from V and 11 bases from J, with 18 bases between. Germline V gives CDR1 MDHEN, CDR2 SYDVKM. The CDR3 consists of 13 residues. This CDR3 is CASKPGGGPAIYF. As DNA, the CDR3 is TGTGCCAGCAAGCCCGGAGGTGGCCCGGCCATATATTTT.